This entry describes one TCR beta chain. This specimen belongs to a study of shared clonotypes between healthy human individuals. Germline values: CDR1 MGHDK, CDR2 SYGVNS. V lost 6 bases, J lost 6 bases, and 13 bases lay in between. This CDR3 has 13 residues. TCRdb's copy holds only in-frame clones and misses some; the assay was immunoSEQ multiplex PCR. The data show more than 850,000 clones, with about four fifths seen just once and about 0.52% held by the top ten. Sequencing was done on a sample of memory CD4+ T cells from PBMCs. Sample subset: CD45RA-negative fraction. V usage is TRBV25-1 and J usage is TRBJ2-3; a possible D gene is TRBD1 (6 bases). This TCR derives from a man in his late teens or twenties in good health. Some clones in this sample may be carry-over from other donors' samples. CDR3 nucleotides: TGTGCCAGCAGGAGACAGGCTCCGGATACGCAGTATTTT. Translating gives CASRRQAPDTQYF. Together with reference TRBV25-1 and TRBJ2-3, the CDR3 gives the full variable domain: EADIYQTPRYLVIGTGKKITLECSQTMGHDKMYWYQQDPGMELHLIHYSYGVNSTEKGDLSSESTVSRIRTEHFPLTLESARPSHTSQYLCASRRQAPDTQYFGPGTRLTVL.